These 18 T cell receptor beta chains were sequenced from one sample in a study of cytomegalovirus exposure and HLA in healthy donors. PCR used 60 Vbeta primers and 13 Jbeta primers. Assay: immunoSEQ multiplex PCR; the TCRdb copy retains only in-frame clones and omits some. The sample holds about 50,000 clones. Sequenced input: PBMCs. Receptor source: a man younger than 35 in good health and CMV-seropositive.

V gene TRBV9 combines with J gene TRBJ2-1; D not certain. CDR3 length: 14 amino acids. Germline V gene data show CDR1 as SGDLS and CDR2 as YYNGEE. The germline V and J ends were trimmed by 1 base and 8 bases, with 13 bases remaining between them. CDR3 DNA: TGTGCCAGCAGCGTACAGTCTAGGTCAGATGAGCAGTTCTTC. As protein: CASSVQSRSDEQFF.

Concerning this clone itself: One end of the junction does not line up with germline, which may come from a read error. CDR3 in amino acids: CASSLGHGTNYEQYF. The CDR3 DNA follows: TGTGCTAGCAGCTTAGGTCACGGGACAAACTACGAGCAGTACTTC. The rearrangement joins TRBV7-7 to TRBJ2-7, with D possibly being TRBD1 (6 bases). The CDR3 length is 15 residues. The germline gives CDR1 SSHAT, CDR2 FNYEAQ (reference sequence).

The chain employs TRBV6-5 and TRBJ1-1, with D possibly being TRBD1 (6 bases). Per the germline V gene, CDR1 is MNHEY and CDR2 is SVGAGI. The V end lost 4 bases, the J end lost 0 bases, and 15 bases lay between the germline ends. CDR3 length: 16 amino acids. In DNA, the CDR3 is TGTGCCAGCAGTTTCTCGGCGGGGGCCCTGAACACTGAAGCTTTCTTT. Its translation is CASSFSAGALNTEAFF.

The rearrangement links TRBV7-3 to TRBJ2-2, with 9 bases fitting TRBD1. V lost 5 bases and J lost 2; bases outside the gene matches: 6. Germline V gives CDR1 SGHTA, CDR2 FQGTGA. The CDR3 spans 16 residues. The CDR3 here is CASSPGGQGNTGELFF. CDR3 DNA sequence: TGTGCCAGCAGCCCGGGGGGACAGGGCAACACCGGGGAGCTGTTTTTT.

The CDR3, as DNA: TGCGCCAGCAGGCTAGCGGCGAACACCGGGGAGCTGTTTTTT. Encoded protein: CASRLAANTGELFF. This rearrangement joins TRBV5-1 to TRBJ2-2; 7 bases align to TRBD2. The CDR3 sequence is 14 residues long. V shed 5 bases, J shed 0 bases, and the junction held 1 base outside the gene matches. From germline, CDR1 is SGHRS and CDR2 YFSETQ.

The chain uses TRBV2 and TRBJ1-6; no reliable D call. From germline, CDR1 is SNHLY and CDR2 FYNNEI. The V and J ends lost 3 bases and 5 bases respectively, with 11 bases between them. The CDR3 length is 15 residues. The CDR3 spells CASSDSAADNSPLHF. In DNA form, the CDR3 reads TGTGCCAGCAGTGACTCGGCGGCTGATAATTCACCCCTCCACTTT.

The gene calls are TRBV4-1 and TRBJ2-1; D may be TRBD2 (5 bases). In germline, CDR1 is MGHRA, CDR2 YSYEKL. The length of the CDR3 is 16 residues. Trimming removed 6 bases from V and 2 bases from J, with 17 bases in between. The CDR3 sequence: CASRGPAASPYNEQFF. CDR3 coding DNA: TGCGCCAGCAGAGGTCCAGCGGCTAGCCCCTACAATGAGCAGTTCTTC.

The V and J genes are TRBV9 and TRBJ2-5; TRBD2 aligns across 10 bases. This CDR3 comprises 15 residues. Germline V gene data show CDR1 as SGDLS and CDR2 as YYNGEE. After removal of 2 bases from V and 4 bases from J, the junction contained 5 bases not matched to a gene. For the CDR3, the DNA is TGTGCCAGCAGCGTGAGCGGGAGGGCCGCAGAGACCCAGTACTTC. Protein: CASSVSGRAAETQYF.

CDR3 region: CASKSTGYNEQFF. The CDR3 DNA is TGCGCCAGCAAGTCGACAGGGTACAATGAGCAGTTCTTC. V gene TRBV5-1 combines with J gene TRBJ2-1; 7 bases line up with TRBD1. J gave up 4 bases and V 6 bases, and 4 bases lay outside the gene matches. From germline, CDR1 is SGHRS and CDR2 YFSETQ. The CDR3 is 13 amino acids.

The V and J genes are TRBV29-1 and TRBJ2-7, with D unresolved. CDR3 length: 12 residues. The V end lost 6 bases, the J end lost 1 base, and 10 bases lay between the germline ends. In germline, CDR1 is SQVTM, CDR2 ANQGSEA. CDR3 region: CSVASESYEQYF. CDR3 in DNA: TGCAGCGTCGCAAGCGAGTCCTACGAGCAGTACTTC.

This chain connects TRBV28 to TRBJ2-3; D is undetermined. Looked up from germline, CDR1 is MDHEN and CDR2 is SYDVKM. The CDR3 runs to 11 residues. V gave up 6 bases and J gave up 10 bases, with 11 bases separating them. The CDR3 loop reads CASRILRAQYF. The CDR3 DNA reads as TGTGCCAGCAGGATACTTCGGGCGCAGTATTTT.

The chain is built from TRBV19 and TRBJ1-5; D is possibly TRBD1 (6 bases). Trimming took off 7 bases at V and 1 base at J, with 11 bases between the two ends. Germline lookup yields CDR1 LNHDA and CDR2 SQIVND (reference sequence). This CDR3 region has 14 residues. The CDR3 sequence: CASTPQGSNQPQHF. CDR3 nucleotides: TGTGCCAGTACCCCGCAGGGGAGCAATCAGCCCCAGCATTTT. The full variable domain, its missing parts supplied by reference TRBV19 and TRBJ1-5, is DGGITQSPKYLFRKEGQNVTLSCEQNLNHDAMYWYRQDPGQGLRLIYYSQIVNDFQKGDIAEGYSVSREKKESFPLTVTSAQKNPTAFYLCASTPQGSNQPQHFGDGTRLSIL.

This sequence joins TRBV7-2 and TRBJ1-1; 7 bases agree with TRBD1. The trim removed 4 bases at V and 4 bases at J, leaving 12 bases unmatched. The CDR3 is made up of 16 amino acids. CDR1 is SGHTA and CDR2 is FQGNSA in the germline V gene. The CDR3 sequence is CASSSRGTVSFTEAFF. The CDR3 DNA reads TGTGCCAGCAGCTCACGAGGGACAGTAAGCTTCACTGAAGCTTTCTTT. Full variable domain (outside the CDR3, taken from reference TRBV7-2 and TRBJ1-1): GAGVSQSPSNKVTEKGKDVELRCDPISGHTALYWYRQSLGQGLEFLIYFQGNSAPDKSGLPSDRFSAERTGGSVSTLTIQRTQQEDSAVYLCASSSRGTVSFTEAFFGQGTRLTVV.

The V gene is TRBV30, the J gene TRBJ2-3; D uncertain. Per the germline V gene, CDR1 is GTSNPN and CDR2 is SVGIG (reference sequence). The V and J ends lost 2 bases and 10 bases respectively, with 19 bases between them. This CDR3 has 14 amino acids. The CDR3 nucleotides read TGTGCCTGGAGTACAGAGCACGCCTCCGATGCGCAGTATTTT. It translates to CAWSTEHASDAQYF.

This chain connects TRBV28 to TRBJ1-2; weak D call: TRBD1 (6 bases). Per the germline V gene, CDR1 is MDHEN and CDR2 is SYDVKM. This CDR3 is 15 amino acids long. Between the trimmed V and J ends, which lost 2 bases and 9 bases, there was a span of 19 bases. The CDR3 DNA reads TGTGCCAGCAGTTTAGAGAGGGGGTCCGGCAGGCGCTACACCTTC. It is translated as CASSLERGSGRRYTF.

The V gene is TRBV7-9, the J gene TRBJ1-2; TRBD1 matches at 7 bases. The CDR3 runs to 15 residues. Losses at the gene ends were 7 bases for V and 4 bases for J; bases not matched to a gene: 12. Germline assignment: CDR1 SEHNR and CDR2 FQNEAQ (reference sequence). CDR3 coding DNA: TGTGCCAGCACCAGTCAGGGGGGTTGGAGCTATGGCTACACCTTC. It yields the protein CASTSQGGWSYGYTF.

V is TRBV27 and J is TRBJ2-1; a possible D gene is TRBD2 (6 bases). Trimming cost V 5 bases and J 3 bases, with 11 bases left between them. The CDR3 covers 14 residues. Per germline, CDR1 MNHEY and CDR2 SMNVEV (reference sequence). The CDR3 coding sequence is TGTGCCAGCAGTACGCGGGACTTCTACAATGAGCAGTTCTTC. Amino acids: CASSTRDFYNEQFF.

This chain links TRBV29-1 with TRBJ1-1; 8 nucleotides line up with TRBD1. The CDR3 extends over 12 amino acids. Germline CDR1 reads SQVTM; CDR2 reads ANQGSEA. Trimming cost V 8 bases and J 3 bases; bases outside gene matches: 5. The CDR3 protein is CSSTDRDTEAFF. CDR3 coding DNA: TGCAGCTCTACGGACAGGGACACTGAAGCTTTCTTT.